The present T cell receptor (beta chain) was sequenced within a study of blood T cell repertoires in COVID-19. As for the study in general: Specimens from acute and convalescent COVID-19 originated in the United States, Italy and Spain. T cells, B-cell-depleted T cells, or PBMCs supplied cDNA or gDNA.

Original handling: Amplification with reference gene primers provided the estimates of nucleated cell counts. Sequencing was performed with immunoSEQ multiplex PCR; in TCRdb, only in-frame clones are kept and a portion is missing. V and J calls and clone size are as listed in that table; D and trimming were resolved from the DNA. This table holds roughly 180,000 clones, more than 80% found once. During active infection, Seattle patients enrolled and were then monitored through disease. CDR3 length: 14 amino acids. V lost 7 bases and J lost 10, with 17 bases in between. Germline values: CDR1 LNHDA, CDR2 SQIVND (reference sequence).

The specimen sequenced was peripheral blood. V gene TRBV19 combines with J gene TRBJ1-6; D gene unclear. This sequence originates from a woman aged 40 to 55 with COVID-19, enrolled during active disease. The CDR3 loop reads CASMALRSESPLHF. CDR3 bases: TGTGCCAGTATGGCTCTGCGGTCCGAATCACCCCTCCACTTT.